Following are 23 T cell receptor beta chains from one sample sequenced in a study of cytomegalovirus exposure and HLA in healthy donors. Primers: 60 Vbeta forward and 13 Jbeta reverse. Sequencing was performed with immunoSEQ multiplex PCR; in TCRdb, only in-frame clones are kept and a portion is missing. The sample carries 65,000 to 80,000 clones, 79% recorded once. The sequencing input was PBMCs. These receptors were collected from a woman aged 40 to 50 in good health and CMV-seropositive.

The genes are TRBV5-6 and TRBJ2-7; D is perhaps TRBD2 (6 bases). Trimming stripped 6 bases from V and 2 bases from J, with 24 bases between. Germline V gene sequence: CDR1 SGHDT, CDR2 YYEEEE. The CDR3 is 17 amino acids. DNA for the CDR3: TGTGCCAGCACCCCCTCTGGTAGGGGTCGGGGGACCTACGAGCAGTACTTC. Translating it yields CASTPSGRGRGTYEQYF. The variable domain in full, completed from reference TRBV5-6 and TRBJ2-7, reads DAGVTQSPTHLIKTRGQQVTLRCSPKSGHDTVSWYQQALGQGPQFIFQYYEEEERQRGNFPDRFSGHQFPNYSSELNVNALLLGDSALYLCASTPSGRGRGTYEQYFGPGTRLTVT.

V is TRBV5-5 and J is TRBJ2-1, with TRBD2 matching 7 bases. Germline lookup yields CDR1 SGHKS and CDR2 YYEKEE (reference sequence). This CDR3 contains 15 residues. Losses at the gene ends were 4 bases for V and 4 bases for J; bases not matched to a gene: 8. The CDR3 region is CASSVNSGEYNEQFF. DNA for the CDR3: TGTGCCAGCAGCGTGAACAGCGGGGAATACAATGAGCAGTTCTTC.

This chain joins TRBV2 and TRBJ1-4, with D unclear. The CDR3 covers 16 residues. With 8 bases removed from V and 0 bases from J, the gap between germline ends came to 16 bases. Germline V CDR1 and CDR2: SNHLY, FYNNEI. The CDR3 loop is CASQPIALSTNEKLFF. In DNA, the CDR3 is TGTGCCAGCCAACCGATAGCTTTGTCAACTAATGAAAAACTGTTTTTT.

The rearrangement joins TRBV6-1 to TRBJ2-5, with 12 bases that match TRBD2. Germline values: CDR1 MNHNS, CDR2 SASEGT. The CDR3 has 15 amino acids. With V trimmed by 8 bases and J by 3 bases, 7 bases remained unmatched. The CDR3 here is CASGTSGSVEETQYF. The CDR3 DNA sequence: TGTGCCAGCGGGACTAGCGGGTCTGTGGAAGAGACCCAGTACTTC.

The gene calls are TRBV6-1 and TRBJ1-3; D gene ambiguous. The CDR3 has 14 residues. Germline CDR1 and CDR2: MNHNS and SASEGT. Trimming removed 7 bases at V and 4 bases at J, with 14 bases between. DNA for the CDR3: TGTGCCAGCAATCCCCGGGGATCAGGAAACACCATATATTTT. This gives the protein CASNPRGSGNTIYF.

This clone showed up just once. In nucleotides, the CDR3 is TGTGCCAGTAGTAAGCTCGGCCAGGGCTCCTACAATGAGCAGTTCTTC. This codes for CASSKLGQGSYNEQFF. V and J are TRBV19 and TRBJ2-1; maybe TRBD1 (5 bases). Looked up from germline, CDR1 is LNHDA and CDR2 is SQIVND (reference sequence). This CDR3 has 16 residues. V dropped 4 bases and J dropped 0 bases, with 13 bases sitting between them. The whole variable domain, remainder taken from reference TRBV19 and TRBJ2-1, is DGGITQSPKYLFRKEGQNVTLSCEQNLNHDAMYWYRQDPGQGLRLIYYSQIVNDFQKGDIAEGYSVSREKKESFPLTVTSAQKNPTAFYLCASSKLGQGSYNEQFFGPGTRLTVL.

Only one count was recorded for this clone. The chain has TRBV4-2 and TRBJ2-7; 8 bases are shared with TRBD2. V lost 0 bases, J lost 7 bases, and 11 bases stayed unmatched. Per germline, CDR1 LGHNA and CDR2 YNFKEQ. The CDR3 length is 16 residues. The CDR3 nucleotides are TGTGCCAGCAGCCAAGATTTAAGCGGGGGCCATGGGGAGCAGTACTTC. The encoded protein is CASSQDLSGGHGEQYF.

CDR3 in amino acids: CASSLGLADSEQYF. The DNA for the CDR3 is TGTGCCAGCAGCTTAGGACTAGCGGACAGCGAGCAGTACTTC. V is TRBV7-7 and J is TRBJ2-7; 9 positions agree with TRBD2. The V gene end was trimmed by 1 base and the J gene end by 6 bases; junction bases not matched to a gene: 4. Germline V gives CDR1 SSHAT, CDR2 FNYEAQ (reference sequence). CDR3 size: 14 residues.

This chain uses TRBV7-2 with TRBJ1-2, with D perhaps matching TRBD1 (6 bases). V shed 5 bases and J shed 11 bases, with 12 bases lying between them. The CDR3 totals 11 residues. Germline V gene lookup returns CDR1 SGHTA and CDR2 FQGNSA. CDR3 protein: CASSHVTGYTF. Here the CDR3 DNA reads TGTGCCAGCAGCCACGTAACAGGGTACACCTTC.

This sequence joins TRBV7-3 and TRBJ2-3; 9 bases are shared with TRBD2. The CDR3 is made up of 16 amino acids. The germline gives CDR1 SGHTA, CDR2 FQGTGA. Trimming removed 0 bases from V and 6 bases from J; junction bases left unmatched: 7. This CDR3 is CASSLTPAGGMDTQYF. CDR3 bases: TGTGCCAGCAGCTTAACCCCAGCGGGGGGAATGGATACGCAGTATTTT.

The gene calls are TRBV2 and TRBJ1-1; TRBD1 agrees at 8 bases. Germline loops: CDR1 SNHLY, CDR2 FYNNEI. Trimming at V came to 6 bases and at J to 4 bases, leaving 1 base not matched to a gene. The CDR3 spans 12 residues. This CDR3 is CASRQGATEAFF. The DNA for the CDR3 is TGTGCCAGCAGGCAGGGGGCCACTGAAGCTTTCTTT.

The gene calls are TRBV2 and TRBJ2-7; TRBD2 matches 7 bases. The J segment lost 1 base and the V segment lost 6 bases, leaving 6 bases of the junction unmatched. The CDR3 has 14 residues. Looked up from germline, CDR1 is SNHLY and CDR2 is FYNNEI. CDR3 sequence (DNA): TGTGCCAGCAGGACGCGGGGGTTGTCCTACGAGCAGTACTTC. This translates into CASRTRGLSYEQYF. Looking up the rest from reference TRBV2 and TRBJ2-7 gives the full variable domain: EPEVTQTPSHQVTQMGQEVILRCVPISNHLYFYWYRQILGQKVEFLVSFYNNEISEKSEIFDDQFSVERPDGSNFTLKIRSTKLEDSAMYFCASRTRGLSYEQYFGPGTRLTVT.

The J gene is TRBJ2-3, the V gene TRBV5-1; TRBD2 matches at 9 bases. CDR3 length: 16 residues. V lost 2 bases and J lost 3; bases outside the gene matches: 7. CDR1 and CDR2 from the germline V gene are SGHRS and YFSETQ. This chain's CDR3 is CASSLGGGAVTDTQYF. The CDR3 DNA reads TGCGCCAGCAGCTTAGGCGGGGGGGCAGTTACAGATACGCAGTATTTT.

The CDR3 DNA follows: TGTGCCAGCAGTGAGGACAGGGGAAGGGAAGAAAAACTGTTTTTT. It specifies CASSEDRGREEKLFF. The chain recombines TRBV2 with TRBJ1-4; 9 positions agree with TRBD1. Per germline, CDR1 SNHLY and CDR2 FYNNEI. J gave up 8 bases and V 3 bases, and 7 bases lay outside the gene matches. The CDR3 has 15 amino acids.

The rearrangement joins TRBV12-5 to TRBJ2-7, with TRBD1 matching over 11 bases. The V segment lost 5 bases and the J segment 3 bases; nucleotides outside the gene matches: 0. The CDR3 consists of 13 residues. CDR1 is LGHNT and CDR2 is FRNRAP in the germline V gene. This CDR3 reads CASGGTGGYEQYF. CDR3 sequence (DNA): TGTGCTAGTGGTGGGACAGGGGGCTACGAGCAGTACTTC. Drawing the rest from reference TRBV12-5 and TRBJ2-7, the complete variable domain is DARVTQTPRHKVTEMGQEVTMRCQPILGHNTVFWYRQTMMQGLELLAYFRNRAPLDDSGMPKDRFSAEMPDATLATLKIQPSEPRDSAVYFCASGGTGGYEQYFGPGTRLTVT.

The rearrangement links TRBV25-1 to TRBJ2-7, with 12 bases identical to TRBD1. Germline CDR1 and CDR2: MGHDK and SYGVNS. This CDR3 region has 16 residues. The V segment lost 1 base and the J segment 4 bases; nucleotides outside the gene matches: 5. CDR3 region: CASSESGTGGEYEQYF. The CDR3 DNA follows: TGTGCCAGCAGTGAATCCGGGACAGGGGGCGAGTACGAGCAGTACTTC.

The J gene is TRBJ1-2, the V gene TRBV5-6, with D maybe TRBD1 (5 bases). CDR1 is SGHDT and CDR2 is YYEEEE in the germline V gene. The CDR3 length is 14 residues. V was clipped by 0 bases and J by 0 bases, with 6 bases between them. CDR3 in amino acids: CASSLGGPNYGYTF. CDR3 DNA: TGTGCCAGCAGCTTGGGGGGCCCTAACTATGGCTACACCTTC.

This clone was observed a single time. The rearrangement joins TRBV5-1 to TRBJ1-2, with unresolved D. Germline assignment: CDR1 SGHRS and CDR2 YFSETQ. The CDR3 spans 14 residues. With 2 bases removed from V and 5 bases from J, the gap between germline ends came to 13 bases. CDR3 protein: CASSFEGKGYGYTF. Written as DNA, the CDR3 is TGCGCCAGCAGCTTCGAGGGAAAGGGATATGGCTACACCTTC.

To note about this clone: Relative to the germline gene, one junction end is altered; a read error may explain this. Here the CDR3 DNA reads TGTGCCAGCAGTCAGCCCCAACGGATTCGGGACTTC. This gives the protein CASSQPQRIRDF. The rearrangement joins TRBV6-1 to TRBJ2-4; D gene ambiguous. CDR1 is MNHNS and CDR2 is SASEGT in the germline V gene. This CDR3 has 12 amino acids.

This clone was recorded at least ten times. The V call is TRBV6-5, the J call TRBJ2-2; no definite D call. Trimming took 2 bases from V and 3 from J, leaving 4 bases between them. Germline V gene data show CDR1 as MNHEY and CDR2 as SVGAGI. The CDR3 has 13 amino acids. The CDR3 is CASSYQDTGELFF. CDR3 nucleotides: TGTGCCAGCAGTTACCAGGACACCGGGGAGCTGTTTTTT.

This clone has a single count. The V gene is TRBV2, the J gene TRBJ2-5; 14 bases line up with TRBD2. CDR3 length: 19 amino acids. V lost 6 bases, J lost 4 bases, and 16 bases stayed unmatched. Germline V gives CDR1 SNHLY, CDR2 FYNNEI. CDR3 amino acids: CASRGTGTSGGLLLETQYF. CDR3 bases: TGTGCCAGCAGAGGCACCGGGACTAGCGGGGGCCTCCTTCTAGAGACCCAGTACTTC.

The chain joins TRBV5-1 to TRBJ2-1; TRBD2 matches 7 bases. V shed 4 bases, J shed 4 bases, and the junction held 5 bases outside the gene matches. In germline, CDR1 is SGHRS, CDR2 YFSETQ. The CDR3 totals 14 residues. This chain's CDR3 is CASSRASGYNEQFF. Written as DNA, the CDR3 is TGCGCCAGCAGCCGGGCTAGCGGATACAATGAGCAGTTCTTC. The full variable domain, its missing parts supplied by reference TRBV5-1 and TRBJ2-1, is KAGVTQTPRYLIKTRGQQVTLSCSPISGHRSVSWYQQTPGQGLQFLFEYFSETQRNKGNFPGRFSGRQFSNSRSEMNVSTLELGDSALYLCASSRASGYNEQFFGPGTRLTVL.

The J gene is TRBJ1-5, the V gene TRBV28; 7 bases are a match to TRBD1. CDR1 is MDHEN and CDR2 is SYDVKM in the germline V gene. V gave up 5 bases and J gave up 0 bases; unmatched junction bases: 10. The CDR3 is 17 residues long. The chain's CDR3 is CASSEGQTPYSNQPQHF. The CDR3 nucleotides read TGTGCCAGCAGTGAGGGACAGACACCATATAGCAATCAGCCCCAGCATTTT.